These 7 T cell receptor beta chains originate from one sample sequenced in a study of OX40 agonist ivuxolimab in advanced cancers. Method: immunoSEQ multiplex PCR; TCRdb's copy keeps in-frame clones and lacks some. In the table there are 100,000 to 150,000 clones, 85% to 95% of which are singletons. Material: CD4+ or CD8+ T cells sorted from blood, obtained in a trial of the OX40 agonist ivuxolimab. These receptor sequences come from an adult with an advanced solid tumor such as melanoma, head and neck, liver or kidney cancer.

The V and J genes are TRBV15 and TRBJ2-1; maybe TRBD1 (5 bases). With 3 bases removed from V and 4 bases from J, the gap between germline ends came to 13 bases. The CDR3 is 15 residues long. CDR1 and CDR2 (germline): LNHNV, YYDKDF (reference sequence). DNA for the CDR3: TGTGCCACCAGCAGGGGGCCAGGGTTATACAATGAGCAGTTCTTC. It encodes CATSRGPGLYNEQFF.

The rearrangement joins TRBV30 to TRBJ2-1, with 7 bases fitting TRBD2. The V gene's germline CDR1 is GTSNPN and CDR2 SVGIG (reference sequence). The junction had 6 bases not matched to a gene; V was cut back by 0 bases and J by 4 bases. This CDR3 has 15 amino acids. CDR3 bases: TGTGCCTGGAGTGTGGGTCAGGGAGGGTACAATGAGCAGTTCTTC. It translates to CAWSVGQGGYNEQFF.

The chain has TRBV7-8 and TRBJ1-2; D possibly corresponds to TRBD1 (6 bases). CDR3 size: 14 residues. V lost 0 bases, J lost 10 bases, and 15 bases lay in between. Per the germline V gene, CDR1 is SGHVS and CDR2 is FQNEAQ. The CDR3, as DNA: TGTGCCAGCAGCTTAGCCAAAGGGGCAGGGGACTACACCTTC. This gives the protein CASSLAKGAGDYTF. Full variable domain (remainder filled in from reference TRBV7-8 and TRBJ1-2): GAGVSQSPRYKVAKRGQDVALRCDPISGHVSLFWYQQALGQGPEFLTYFQNEAQLDKSGLPSDRFFAERPEGSVSTLKIQRTQQEDSAVYLCASSLAKGAGDYTFGSGTRLTVV.

This chain connects TRBV4-3 to TRBJ2-7; 9 bases match TRBD2. V trimming: 0 bases; J trimming: 3 bases; junction bases outside the gene matches: 12. From germline, CDR1 is LGHNA and CDR2 YSLEER. CDR3 length equals 18 residues. CDR3 nucleotides: TGCGCCAGCAGCCAAGAATCAACTCTCGGACTAGCGAACTACGAGCAGTACTTC. Amino acids: CASSQESTLGLANYEQYF.

The V gene is TRBV7-8, the J gene TRBJ1-2, with D perhaps matching TRBD1 (5 bases). Per germline, CDR1 SGHVS and CDR2 FQNEAQ. V gave up 5 bases and J gave up 8 bases, with 18 bases separating them. CDR3 length: 14 residues. The CDR3 protein is CASSPGTDPGGYTF. The DNA for the CDR3 is TGTGCCAGCAGCCCGGGGACGGACCCCGGAGGCTACACCTTC.

This clone appeared a single time. The gene calls are TRBV7-2 and TRBJ2-3; D may be TRBD2 (5 bases). The length of the CDR3 is 13 residues. V gave up 6 bases and J gave up 0 bases, with 7 bases separating them. Looked up from germline, CDR1 is SGHTA and CDR2 is FQGNSA. CDR3 bases: TGTGCCAGCAGGGGGAGTAGCACAGATACGCAGTATTTT. Translating it yields CASRGSSTDTQYF.

This chain connects TRBV11-1 to TRBJ2-2; D is undetermined. In germline, CDR1 is SGHAT, CDR2 FQDESV (reference sequence). The V and J ends lost 0 bases and 0 bases respectively, with 5 bases between them. The CDR3 runs 15 residues. CDR3 residues: CASSLANTNTGELFF. CDR3 sequence (DNA): TGTGCCAGCAGCTTAGCGAATACGAACACCGGGGAGCTGTTTTTT.